The rows below give T cell receptor beta chains drawn from one sample of a study of T cell responses to AZD1222 COVID-19 vaccine. Method: immunoSEQ multiplex PCR; TCRdb's copy keeps in-frame clones and lacks some. The table has some 130,000 clones, 88% seen once. The source material was peripheral blood, sampled on day 0 of AZD1222 vaccination. The origin of the receptors is an adult in good health. Each CDR3 is given with its conserved first and last residue. A D gene is named only where the DNA matches it firmly. Only some rows state a clone size, as once, few, many or a class for expanded clones.

NA	TRBV7-7	NA	TRBJ2-1	TGTGCTAGCAGCCCCCGGGATAGCTCCTACAATGAGCAGTTCTTC	CASSPRDSSYNEQFF
NA	TRBV11-3	NA	TRBJ2-2	TGTGCCAGCAGCTTTGTGACAGGACCCACCGGGGAGCTGTTTTTT	CASSFVTGPTGELFF
once	TRBV2	NA	TRBJ2-7	TGTGCCAGCAGTGGAGGTTACGAGCAGTACTTC	CASSGGYEQYF
NA	TRBV5-4	NA	TRBJ1-1	TGTGCCAGCAGCTTGGGCGGCAGGGGAACTGAAGCTTTCTTT	CASSLGGRGTEAFF
NA	TRBV19	NA	TRBJ1-6	TGTGCCAGTAATAATTCACCCCTCCACTTT	CASNNSPLHF
NA	TRBV6-2/TRBV6-3	NA	TRBJ1-5	TGTGCCAGCAGCACCCGGACGGGCAATCAGCCCCAGCATTTT	CASSTRTGNQPQHF
NA	TRBV6-5	NA	TRBJ2-7	TGTGCCAGCAGTCTGGACTACGAGCAGTACTTC	CASSLDYEQYF
NA	TRBV7-9	NA	TRBJ2-2	TGTGCCAGCAGCCCGATGGCCCCGAACACCGGGGAGCTGTTTTTT	CASSPMAPNTGELFF
NA	TRBV4-1	NA	TRBJ1-3	TGCGCCAGCAGCCAAGCTGAGTTACCTGGAAACACCATATATTTT	CASSQAELPGNTIYF
NA	TRBV5-6	NA	TRBJ2-7	TGTGCCAGCAGTCGCGAAAGCTCCTACGAGCAGTACTTC	CASSRESSYEQYF
NA	TRBV6-2/TRBV6-3	TRBD2	TRBJ2-1	TGTGCCAGCAGCCGCGGCGAGCGGGGATACAATGAGCAGTTCTTC	CASSRGERGYNEQFF
NA	TRBV28	NA	TRBJ2-7	TGTGCCAGCAGGATTGACCGAAATCCCTCCTACGAGCAGTACTTC	CASRIDRNPSYEQYF
NA	TRBV5-6	TRBD1	TRBJ1-3	TGTGCCAGCAGCCCCCAGGGGGGGCCTGGAAACACCATATATTTT	CASSPQGGPGNTIYF
NA	TRBV5-5	NA	TRBJ2-5	TGTGCCAGCAGCTTGGAGGGGCAGTTTGGTGAGACCCAGTACTTC	CASSLEGQFGETQYF
NA	TRBV28	NA	TRBJ1-5	TGTGCCAGCAGTTTTCCCCCTCAGCCCCAGCATTTT	CASSFPPQPQHF
NA	TRBV15	NA	TRBJ2-7	TGTGCCACCAGCAGAGACTTAGGCGAGCAGTACTTC	CATSRDLGEQYF
few	TRBV19	NA	TRBJ1-1	TGTGCCAGTAGTCCCGAGCGAGACACTGAAGCTTTCTTT	CASSPERDTEAFF
NA	TRBV5-1	NA	TRBJ1-2	TGCGCCAGCAGCTTGGCGGTGGGACGGAACTATGGCTACACCTTC	CASSLAVGRNYGYTF
NA	TRBV19	NA	TRBJ1-1	TGTGCCAGTAGTATAGAGGGAGGGAACACTGAAGCTTTCTTT	CASSIEGGNTEAFF
NA	TRBV5-1	TRBD2	TRBJ2-3	TGCGCCAGCAGCTTGGGGCGGGAGGGAGATACGCAGTATTTT	CASSLGREGDTQYF
once	TRBV18	NA	TRBJ1-1	TGTGCCAGCTCACCCGGAGTGCACAACACTGAAGCTTTCTTT	CASSPGVHNTEAFF
NA	TRBV14	NA	TRBJ1-5	TGTGCCAGCTCCCTTCGAGGGATGGGGCAGCCCCAGCATTTT	CASSLRGMGQPQHF
NA	TRBV6-6	TRBD1	TRBJ1-2	TGTGCCAGCAGTTACGACAGGGGGGATAATGGCTACACCTTC	CASSYDRGDNGYTF
NA	TRBV29-1	TRBD1	TRBJ2-2	TGCAGCGTTGAAGGACAGGGTTTAACCGGGGAGCTGTTTTTT	CSVEGQGLTGELFF
NA	TRBV4-2	NA	TRBJ1-6	TGTGCCAGCAGCCAAGAACAAGTTTCACCCCTCCACTTT	CASSQEQVSPLHF
once	TRBV3-1/TRBV3-2	NA	TRBJ2-7	TGTGCCAGCTCTAGGGGGGCGGTCACCTACGAGCAGTACTTC	CASSRGAVTYEQYF
NA	TRBV12-3/TRBV12-4	NA	TRBJ1-5	TGTGCCAGCAGTCGACAGAATCAGCCCCAGCATTTT	CASSRQNQPQHF
NA	TRBV28	NA	TRBJ1-2	TGTGCCAGCAGTTTCAGGGACGGTACGAACTATGGCTACACCTTC	CASSFRDGTNYGYTF
NA	TRBV5-4	TRBD2	TRBJ2-1	TGTGCCAGCAGCCCCGGGGGGTTTAATCGGGACAATGAGCAGTTCTTC	CASSPGGFNRDNEQFF
few	TRBV5-1	TRBD2	TRBJ2-1	TGCGCCAGCAGCGCCAGCGGGGGACCCAATGAGCAGTTCTTC	CASSASGGPNEQFF
NA	TRBV11-1	NA	TRBJ1-5	TGTGCCAGCAGCTCCTCTCGCAATCAGCCCCAGCATTTT	CASSSSRNQPQHF
NA	TRBV9	NA	TRBJ2-1	TGTGCCAGCAGCGGAGTGGAGGGGCAGTTCTTC	CASSGVEGQFF
NA	TRBV19	TRBD1	TRBJ2-2	TGTGCCAGTACCCGACAGGGGGGAAGAGTAACCGGGGAGCTGTTTTTT	CASTRQGGRVTGELFF
once	TRBV21-1	NA	TRBJ1-5	TGTGCCAGCAGCATCCCCCCAGGGGGCGGGTGTCAGCCCCAGCATTTT	CASSIPPGGGCQPQHF
NA	TRBV6-6	NA	TRBJ1-6	TGTGCCAGCAGTTCCGACAGGCCCCTTAATTCACCCCTCCACTTT	CASSSDRPLNSPLHF
NA	TRBV5-1	TRBD2	TRBJ2-3	TGCGCCAGCAGCTTCCGCGGGGGGGCCGGGGATACGCAGTATTTT	CASSFRGGAGDTQYF
NA	TRBV4-1	NA	TRBJ2-7	TGCGCCAGCAGCCAAGAAGTGGGAGCCACCAGGCACGAGCAGTACTTC	CASSQEVGATRHEQYF
NA	TRBV28	NA	TRBJ2-1	TGTGCCAGCAGACCCCCTTGGGAGCCGGGTGAGCAGTTCTTC	CASRPPWEPGEQFF
NA	TRBV6-5	NA	TRBJ2-5	TGTGCCAGCAGTTACTCGATCGGCAGGACAGAGACCCAGTACTTC	CASSYSIGRTETQYF
NA	TRBV7-8	TRBD1	TRBJ1-5	TGTGCCAGCAGCTTGACAGGGGATAATCAGCCCCAGCATTTT	CASSLTGDNQPQHF
NA	TRBV4-3	NA	TRBJ2-2	TGCGCCAGCAGCCAAGATTCGGGGTCTAGGACCGGGGAGCTGTTTTTT	CASSQDSGSRTGELFF
NA	TRBV24-1	NA	TRBJ1-2	TGTGCCACCAGTGATTCCTCCGGGTACTATGGCTACACCTTC	CATSDSSGYYGYTF
many	TRBV6-5	NA	TRBJ2-3	TGTGCCAGCAGTTATAGCAACACAGCAGATACGCAGTATTTT	CASSYSNTADTQYF
NA	TRBV5-6	TRBD2	TRBJ2-1	TGTGCCAGCAGTAGGCCGGGACTAGCGGGAGGTCGGTCCTACAATGAGCAGTTCTTC	CASSRPGLAGGRSYNEQFF
NA	TRBV28	NA	TRBJ1-6	TGTGCCAGCAGTGGCCCCGACAGGTTCGATAATTCACCCCTCCACTTT	CASSGPDRFDNSPLHF
NA	TRBV29-1	NA	TRBJ2-7	TGCAGCGCCCGGGGGGCCTCACTTGAGCAGTACTTC	CSARGASLEQYF
NA	TRBV29-1	NA	TRBJ2-5	TGCAGCGTTGGGGCAATGCAAGAGACCCAGTACTTC	CSVGAMQETQYF
NA	TRBV7-2	NA	TRBJ2-4	TGTGCCAGCAGCGAGACAGGAGTAGCCAAAAACATTCAGTACTTC	CASSETGVAKNIQYF
NA	TRBV10-2	NA	TRBJ1-1	TGCGCCAGCAGTGAGTCTGGGGGCTCACGGGGGGCTTTCTTT	CASSESGGSRGAFF